This record looks at one TCR beta chain sequence and its context. What it binds is unknown. 60 Vbeta and 13 Jbeta primers were used in PCR. Only in-frame clones appear in the TCRdb table, and some are missing; sequencing was by immunoSEQ multiplex PCR. The sample consists of roughly 200,000 clones, approximately 85% of them appearing once. There were likely unrecorded immune exposures, though donors were nominally healthy when sampled. This sample was included in a study of cytomegalovirus exposure and HLA in healthy donors. This CDR3 contains 16 residues. The V and J ends lost 2 bases and 5 bases, in that order; junction bases with no gene match: 6. Germline V gene lookup returns CDR1 SGHTS and CDR2 YDEGEE. Study-level results: In a later analysis, at a false discovery rate of 0.05, roughly 17,000 TCR beta sequences matched HLA alleles.

This TCR was recovered from a woman between 45 and 65 years old in good health and CMV-seronegative. The chain recombines TRBV5-8 with TRBJ1-4, with 10 bases fitting TRBD1. The sample was PBMCs. CDR3: CASSFGTGVGNEKLFF. The CDR3 coding sequence is TGTGCCAGCAGCTTTGGGACAGGGGTGGGGAATGAAAAACTGTTTTTT.